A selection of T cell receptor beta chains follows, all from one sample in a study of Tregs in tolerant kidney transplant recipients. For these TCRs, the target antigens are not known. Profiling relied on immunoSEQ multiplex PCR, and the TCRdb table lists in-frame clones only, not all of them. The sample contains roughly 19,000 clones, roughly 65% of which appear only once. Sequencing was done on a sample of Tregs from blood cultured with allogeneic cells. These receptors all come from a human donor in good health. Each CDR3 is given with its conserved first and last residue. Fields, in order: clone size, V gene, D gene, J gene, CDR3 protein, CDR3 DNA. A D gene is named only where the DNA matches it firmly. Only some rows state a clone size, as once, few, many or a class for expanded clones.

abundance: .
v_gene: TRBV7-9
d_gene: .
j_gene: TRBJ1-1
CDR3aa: CASSLKQGTLGTEAFF
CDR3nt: TGTGCCAGCAGCCTTAAACAGGGTACTCTTGGAACTGAAGCTTTCTTT

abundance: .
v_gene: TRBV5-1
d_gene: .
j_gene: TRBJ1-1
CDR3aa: CASSSAGNTEAFF
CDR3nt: TGCGCCAGCAGCTCAGCAGGGAACACTGAAGCTTTCTTT

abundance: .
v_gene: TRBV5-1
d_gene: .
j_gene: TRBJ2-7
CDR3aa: CASSLLSLSYEQYF
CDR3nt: TGCGCCAGCAGCTTGTTAAGCCTTTCCTACGAGCAGTACTTC

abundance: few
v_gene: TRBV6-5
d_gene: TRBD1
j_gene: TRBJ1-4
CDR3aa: CASTKQGRGSEKLFF
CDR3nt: TGTGCCAGCACCAAACAGGGGAGAGGAAGTGAAAAACTGTTTTTT

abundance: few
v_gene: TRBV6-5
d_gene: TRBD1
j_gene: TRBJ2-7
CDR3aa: CASSYSNRGTYEQYF
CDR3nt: TGTGCCAGCAGTTACTCCAACAGGGGAACCTACGAGCAGTACTTC

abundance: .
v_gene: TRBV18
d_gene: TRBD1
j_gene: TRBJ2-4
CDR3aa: CASSPLLRQGSIQYF
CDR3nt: TGTGCCAGCTCACCACTCCTTCGACAGGGAAGCATTCAGTACTTC

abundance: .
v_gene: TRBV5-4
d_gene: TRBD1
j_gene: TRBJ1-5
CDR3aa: CASSLLPGTVYSNQPQHF
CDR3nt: TGTGCCAGCAGCTTACTCCCCGGGACAGTTTATAGCAATCAGCCCCAGCATTTT

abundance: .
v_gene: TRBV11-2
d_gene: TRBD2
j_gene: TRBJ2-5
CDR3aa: CASSLQLAGGIETQYF
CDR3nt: TGTGCCAGCAGCTTACAGCTAGCGGGGGGAATAGAGACCCAGTACTTC

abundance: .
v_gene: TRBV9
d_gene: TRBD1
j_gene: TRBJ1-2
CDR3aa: CASSVRGGAVSGYTF
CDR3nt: TGTGCCAGCAGCGTGAGAGGGGGCGCAGTGAGTGGCTACACCTTC

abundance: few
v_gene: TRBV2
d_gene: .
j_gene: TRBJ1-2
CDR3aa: CASSVIKGRYGYTF
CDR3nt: TGTGCCAGCAGTGTGATTAAGGGGCGCTATGGCTACACCTTC

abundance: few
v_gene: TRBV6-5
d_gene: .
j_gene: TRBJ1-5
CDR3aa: CASSRNEGEIQHF
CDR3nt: TGTGCCAGCAGTCGTAATGAGGGGGAGATCCAGCATTTT

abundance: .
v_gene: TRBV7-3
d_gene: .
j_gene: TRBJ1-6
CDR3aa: CASSNSKNNSPLHF
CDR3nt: TGTGCCAGCAGCAACTCGAAGAATAATTCACCCCTCCACTTT

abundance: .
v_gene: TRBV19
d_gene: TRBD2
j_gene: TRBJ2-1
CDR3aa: CASSGTSGSSYNEQFF
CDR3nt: TGTGCCAGCTCGGGGACTAGCGGAAGCTCCTACAATGAGCAGTTCTTC

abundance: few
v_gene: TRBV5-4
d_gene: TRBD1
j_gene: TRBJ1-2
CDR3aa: CASSLGDRDYGYTF
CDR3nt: TGTGCCAGCAGCTTGGGGGACAGGGACTATGGCTACACCTTC

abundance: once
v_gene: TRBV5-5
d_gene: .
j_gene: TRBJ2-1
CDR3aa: CASSLGTGPTYNEQFF
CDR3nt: TGTGCCAGCAGCTTGGGTACAGGGCCGACCTACAATGAGCAGTTCTTC

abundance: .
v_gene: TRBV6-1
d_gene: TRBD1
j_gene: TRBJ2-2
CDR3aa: CATTSTGSYTGELFF
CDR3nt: TGTGCCACTACTTCGACAGGGAGTTACACCGGGGAGCTGTTTTTT

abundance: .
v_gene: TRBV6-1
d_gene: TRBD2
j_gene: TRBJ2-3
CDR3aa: CASSENPGFSGGSDTQYF
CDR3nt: TGTGCCAGCAGTGAAAACCCCGGGTTTAGCGGGGGATCAGATACGCAGTATTTT

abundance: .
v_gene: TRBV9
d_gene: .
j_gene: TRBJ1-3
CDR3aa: CASSVVGTGNTIYF
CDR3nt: TGTGCCAGCAGCGTAGTAGGGACTGGAAACACCATATATTTT

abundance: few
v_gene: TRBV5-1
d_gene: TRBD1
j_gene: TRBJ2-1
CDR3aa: CASSEQGAFYNEQFF
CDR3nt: TGCGCCAGCAGTGAACAGGGGGCCTTCTACAATGAGCAGTTCTTC

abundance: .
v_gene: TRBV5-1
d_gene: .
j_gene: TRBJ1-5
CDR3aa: CASSLWGASNQPQHF
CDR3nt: TGCGCCAGCAGCTTGTGGGGGGCTAGCAATCAGCCCCAGCATTTT

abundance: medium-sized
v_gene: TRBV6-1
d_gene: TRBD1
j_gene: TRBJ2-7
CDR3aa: CASRDRGVSDEQYF
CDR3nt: TGTGCCAGCAGAGACAGGGGGGTTTCTGACGAGCAGTACTTC

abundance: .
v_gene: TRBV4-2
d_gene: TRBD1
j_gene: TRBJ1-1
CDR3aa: CASSQPEGAGNTEAFF
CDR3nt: TGTGCCAGCAGCCAACCGGAGGGGGCCGGGAACACTGAAGCTTTCTTT

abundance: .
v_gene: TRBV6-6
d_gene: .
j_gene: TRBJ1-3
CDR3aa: CASSYRARAGNTIYF
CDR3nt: TGTGCCAGCAGTTACCGGGCAAGAGCTGGAAACACCATATATTTT

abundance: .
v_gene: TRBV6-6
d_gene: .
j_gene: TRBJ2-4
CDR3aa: CASSPRQVLAKNIQYF
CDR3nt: TGTGCCAGCAGCCCCCGACAGGTCCTAGCCAAAAACATTCAGTACTTC

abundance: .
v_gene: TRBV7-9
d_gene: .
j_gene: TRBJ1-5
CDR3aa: CASSLGVGQPNNQPQHF
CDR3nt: TGTGCCAGCAGCTTAGGCGTAGGACAGCCTAACAATCAGCCCCAGCATTTT

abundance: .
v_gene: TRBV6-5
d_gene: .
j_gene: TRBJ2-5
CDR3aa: CATARTQETQYF
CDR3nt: TGTGCCACCGCGCGGACCCAAGAGACCCAGTACTTC

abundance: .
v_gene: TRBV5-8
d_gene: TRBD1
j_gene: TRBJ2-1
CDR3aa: CASSLGTGVWNEQFF
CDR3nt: TGTGCCAGCAGCTTGGGGACAGGGGTGTGGAATGAGCAGTTCTTC

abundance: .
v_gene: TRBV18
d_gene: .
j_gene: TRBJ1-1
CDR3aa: CASSLTGRAIKAFF
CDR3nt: TGTGCCAGCTCACTCACAGGGCGAGCAATAAAAGCTTTCTTT

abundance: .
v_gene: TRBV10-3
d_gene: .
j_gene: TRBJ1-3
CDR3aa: CAISPGQGSGNTIYF
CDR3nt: TGTGCCATCAGCCCGGGACAAGGCTCTGGAAACACCATATATTTT

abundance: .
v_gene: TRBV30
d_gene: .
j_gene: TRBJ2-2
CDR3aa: CAWSVGPRGNTGELFF
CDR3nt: TGTGCCTGGAGTGTAGGGCCAAGGGGGAACACCGGGGAGCTGTTTTTT

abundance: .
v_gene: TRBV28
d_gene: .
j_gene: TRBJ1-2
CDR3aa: CASSLSRGRIYGYTF
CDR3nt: TGTGCCAGCAGTTTATCCCGGGGGCGCATTTATGGCTACACCTTC

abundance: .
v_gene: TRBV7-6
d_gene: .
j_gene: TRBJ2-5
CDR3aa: CASSLVETQYF
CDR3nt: TGTGCCAGCAGCTTAGTCGAGACCCAGTACTTC

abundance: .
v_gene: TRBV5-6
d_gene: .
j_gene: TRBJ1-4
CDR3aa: CASSFREKLFF
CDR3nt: TGTGCCAGCAGCTTCCGGGAAAAACTGTTTTTT

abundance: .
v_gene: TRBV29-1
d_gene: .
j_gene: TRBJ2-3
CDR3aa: CSVSSGSDTQYF
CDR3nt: TGCAGCGTTTCCTCAGGGTCGGATACGCAGTATTTT

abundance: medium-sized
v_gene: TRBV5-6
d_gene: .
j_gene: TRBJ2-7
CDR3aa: CASRWTDRVPYEQYF
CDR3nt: TGTGCCAGCAGGTGGACTGATAGGGTACCCTACGAGCAGTACTTC

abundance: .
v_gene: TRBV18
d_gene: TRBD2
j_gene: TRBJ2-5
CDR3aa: CASQHGYGTTLQETQYF
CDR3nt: TGTGCCAGCCAACACGGTTACGGGACTACCCTTCAAGAGACCCAGTACTTC

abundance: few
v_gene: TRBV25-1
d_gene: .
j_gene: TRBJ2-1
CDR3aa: CASSSQGNEQFF
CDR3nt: TGTGCCAGCAGTTCCCAGGGGAATGAGCAGTTCTTC

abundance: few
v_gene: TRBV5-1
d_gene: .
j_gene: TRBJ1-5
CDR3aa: CASSVQGSQPQHF
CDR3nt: TGCGCCAGCAGCGTGCAGGGGAGTCAGCCCCAGCATTTT

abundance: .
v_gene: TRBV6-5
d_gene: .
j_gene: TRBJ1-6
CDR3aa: CASSYPLGSPLHF
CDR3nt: TGTGCCAGCAGTTACCCACTGGGTTCACCCCTCCACTTT

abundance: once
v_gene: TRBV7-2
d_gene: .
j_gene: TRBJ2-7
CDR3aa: CASSLFGTVSYEQYF
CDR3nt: TGTGCCAGCAGCTTGTTCGGGACTGTATCCTACGAGCAGTACTTC

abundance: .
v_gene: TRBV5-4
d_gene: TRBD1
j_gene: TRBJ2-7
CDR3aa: CASSFDRGYEQYF
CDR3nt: TGTGCCAGCAGCTTCGACAGGGGCTACGAGCAGTACTTC

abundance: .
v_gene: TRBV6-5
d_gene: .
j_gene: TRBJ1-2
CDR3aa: CASSYSNIVNGYTF
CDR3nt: TGTGCCAGCAGTTACTCGAACATCGTTAATGGCTACACCTTC

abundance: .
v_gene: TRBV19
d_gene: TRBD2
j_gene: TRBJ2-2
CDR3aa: CASSILAVNTGELFF
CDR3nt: TGTGCCAGTAGTATACTAGCGGTAAACACCGGGGAGCTGTTTTTT

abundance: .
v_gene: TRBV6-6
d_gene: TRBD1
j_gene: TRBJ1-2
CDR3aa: CASSRTGIYGYTF
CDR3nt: TGTGCCAGCAGTCGGACAGGGATCTATGGCTACACCTTC

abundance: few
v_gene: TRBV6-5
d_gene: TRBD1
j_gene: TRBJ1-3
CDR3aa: CASSYRWTGVGNTIYF
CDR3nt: TGTGCCAGCAGTTACCGGTGGACAGGGGTCGGAAACACCATATATTTT